This T cell receptor (beta chain) comes out of a study of CD8 T cells in Susac syndrome. V shed 3 bases and J shed 12 bases, with 19 bases lying between them. Germline V CDR1 and CDR2: SGHNT, YYREEE (reference sequence). This CDR3 has 14 residues. In blood CD8+ and CD4+ T cells, TCR beta underwent sequencing. RNA totalling roughly 0.45 to 1 ug underwent reverse transcription with random hexamers. TCRdb analysed the immunoSEQ multiplex PCR reads with MiXCR anew, one entry per CDR3 protein. The sample consists of roughly 120,000 distinct CDR3 sequences, 93% of them appearing once. This chain connects TRBV5-4 to TRBJ2-1, with D perhaps matching TRBD2 (5 bases). The clonotype originates from a human donor with multiple sclerosis. Sequencing was performed on CD4+ T cells from PBMCs. CDR3 nucleotide sequence: TGTGCCAGCAGCTACCAGCGGAGACCTCTGGCGCAGTTCTTC. This sequence encodes CASSYQRRPLAQFF.